This T cell receptor (beta chain) was retrieved from a study of T cells in narcolepsy. Points on this clone: Its antigen is not identified.

Overall study results and limits: Autoreactive HCRT-specific and TRIB2-specific clonotypes were marked in same-patient CSF-versus-blood CD4+ comparisons. Reportedly, autoreactive clonotypes were serially detected in patients' blood but not controls'.

The repertoire was sequenced with immunoSEQ multiplex PCR; TCRdb's copy has only in-frame clones and lacks some. The table includes roughly 30,000 clones, 65% to 85% detected once. Per germline, CDR1 MNHNY and CDR2 SVGAGI (reference sequence). The CDR3 totals 11 residues. The V end was cut by 5 bases, the J end by 10 bases, with 11 bases between. Sequenced material: memory (CD45RA-) CD4+ T cells from blood. The V and J genes are TRBV6-6 and TRBJ1-1; tentatively, D is TRBD1 (6 bases). The clonotype was recovered from a human donor in good health. The CDR3 coding sequence is TGTGCCAGCAGTCACAGGGAAGGAGCTTTCTTT. It is translated as CASSHREGAFF.